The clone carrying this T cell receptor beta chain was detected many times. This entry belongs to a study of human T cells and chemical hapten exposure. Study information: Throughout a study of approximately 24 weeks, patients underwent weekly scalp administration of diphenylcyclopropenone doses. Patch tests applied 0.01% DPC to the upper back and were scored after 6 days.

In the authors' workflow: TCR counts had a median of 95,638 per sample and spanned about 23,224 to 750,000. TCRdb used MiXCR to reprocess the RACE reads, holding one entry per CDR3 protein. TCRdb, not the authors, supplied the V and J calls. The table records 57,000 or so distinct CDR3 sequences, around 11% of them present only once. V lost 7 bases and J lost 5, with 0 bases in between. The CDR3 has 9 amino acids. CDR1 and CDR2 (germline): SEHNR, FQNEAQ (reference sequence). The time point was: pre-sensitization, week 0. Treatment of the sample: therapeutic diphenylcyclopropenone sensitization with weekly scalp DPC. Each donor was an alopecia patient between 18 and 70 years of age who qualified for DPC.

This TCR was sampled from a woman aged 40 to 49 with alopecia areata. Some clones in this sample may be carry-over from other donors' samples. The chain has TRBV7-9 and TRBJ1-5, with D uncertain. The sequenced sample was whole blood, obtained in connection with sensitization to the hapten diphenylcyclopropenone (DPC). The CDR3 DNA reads TGTGCCAGCAATCAGCCCCAGCATTTT. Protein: CASNQPQHF. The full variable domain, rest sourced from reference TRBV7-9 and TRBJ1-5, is DTGVSQNPRHKITKRGQNVTFRCDPISEHNRLYWYRQTLGQGPEFLTYFQNEAQLEKSRLLSDRFSAERPKGSFSTLEIQRTEQGDSAMYLCASNQPQHFGDGTRLSIL.